These 18 T cell receptor beta chains share one sample of origin, sequenced in a study of early T cells in non-severe SARS-CoV-2 infection. TCRdb fed the 5' RACE reads into MiXCR, producing one record per CDR3 protein. The data hold tens of thousands of distinct CDR3 sequences, with 8.7% observed a single time. The sequencing here drew on whole blood, taken at baseline. The receptors derive from an adult who was a healthcare worker with PCR-confirmed SARS-CoV-2 infection or an uninfected control (not recorded which).

This clonotype was seen many times. The rearrangement joins TRBV2 to TRBJ1-1; D unresolved. From germline, CDR1 is SNHLY and CDR2 FYNNEI. Trimming left V 6 bases short and J 7 bases short, with 18 bases between. The CDR3 extends over 14 amino acids. CDR3 sequence: CASSPPEREIEAFF. CDR3 DNA sequence: TGTGCCAGCAGCCCCCCAGAGAGGGAGATTGAAGCTTTCTTT.

This clonotype was seen ten or more times. The chain carries TRBV19 and TRBJ2-7; D is ambiguous. The germline V and J ends were trimmed by 1 base and 3 bases, with 10 bases remaining between them. Per germline, CDR1 LNHDA and CDR2 SQIVND (reference sequence). The length of the CDR3 is 14 residues. CDR3 region: CASSIGGFLYEQYF. CDR3 DNA: TGTGCCAGTAGTATAGGCGGCTTCCTCTACGAGCAGTACTTC.

This clonotype was counted only a few times. The genes are TRBV30 and TRBJ1-2; 10 positions match TRBD1. There are 14 residues in the CDR3. The germline V gene has CDR1 GTSNPN and CDR2 SVGIG (reference sequence). Unmatched junction bases numbered 6, after V lost 0 bases and J lost 8 bases. This CDR3 reads CAWSVGQGVGGYTF. The CDR3 bases are TGTGCCTGGAGTGTCGGACAGGGGGTTGGCGGCTACACCTTC.

The chain combines TRBV7-9 with TRBJ2-7; 9 bases fit TRBD1. The V and J ends lost 3 bases and 2 bases, in that order; junction bases with no gene match: 2. Germline V gene data show CDR1 as SEHNR and CDR2 as FQNEAQ (reference sequence). The CDR3 contains 14 residues. This chain's CDR3 is CASSLRTGAYEQYF. In DNA form, the CDR3 reads TGTGCCAGCAGCTTGAGGACAGGGGCCTACGAGCAGTACTTC.

This clonotype showed up just a few times. The chain uses TRBV25-1 and TRBJ1-2; TRBD1 matches at 12 bases. This CDR3 has 16 residues. The ends lost 8 bases at V and 4 bases at J; junction bases unmatched: 11. Germline V lookup: CDR1 MGHDK, CDR2 SYGVNS. As DNA, the CDR3 is TGTGCCAGCCGGTCGGGGACAGGGGGCACGGGCTATGGCTACACCTTC. Protein: CASRSGTGGTGYGYTF.

The table lists this clonotype with many counts. The J gene is TRBJ2-3, the V gene TRBV10-2, with D unresolved. The germline V gene encodes CDR1 WSHSY and CDR2 SAAADI. The V end lost 2 bases, the J end lost 4 bases, and 19 bases lay between the germline ends. The CDR3 sequence is 17 residues long. The chain's CDR3 is CASSEPLYSGVADTQYF. Here the CDR3 DNA reads TGCGCCAGCAGTGAGCCGCTGTACTCTGGGGTGGCAGATACGCAGTATTTT.

This chain joins TRBV4-2 and TRBJ2-7, with D possibly being TRBD2 (5 bases). Germline V gene lookup returns CDR1 LGHNA and CDR2 YNFKEQ. The CDR3 contains 16 residues. Trimming left V 1 base short and J 6 bases short, with 19 bases between. In DNA form, the CDR3 reads TGTGCCAGCAGCCAAGGCGTAGGGCGGGTACAAGGCGAGCAGTACTTC. The encoded protein is CASSQGVGRVQGEQYF.

This clonotype came up a few times. The rearrangement joins TRBV20-1 to TRBJ2-1; 13 bases match TRBD2. The V segment lost 5 bases and the J segment 0 bases; nucleotides outside the gene matches: 7. Germline V gene data show CDR1 as DFQATT and CDR2 as SNEGSKA (reference sequence). The CDR3 covers 17 residues. CDR3 in DNA: TGCAGTGCTGTCGGGACTAGCGGGGCCATCTCCTACAATGAGCAGTTCTTC. Encoded protein: CSAVGTSGAISYNEQFF.

This clonotype was seen ten or more times. The chain couples TRBV10-3 to TRBJ1-6; D perhaps matches TRBD1 (5 bases). The length of the CDR3 is 15 residues. Germline V gene lookup returns CDR1 ENHRY and CDR2 SYGVKD. V was clipped by 0 bases and J by 7 bases, with 10 bases between them. DNA for the CDR3: TGTGCCATCAGTGAGTCTGGGACCGGCAATTCACCCCTCCACTTT. Translated: CAISESGTGNSPLHF.

There are a few counts of this clonotype. The genes are TRBV5-8 and TRBJ1-1, with D uncertain. This CDR3 comprises 16 residues. V gave up 2 bases and J gave up 1 base, with 15 bases separating them. Germline CDR1 reads SGHTS; CDR2 reads YDEGEE. CDR3 coding DNA: TGTGCCAGCAGCTTCAATGGGGTATCTCCGAACACTGAAGCTTTCTTT. Amino acid sequence: CASSFNGVSPNTEAFF.

This clonotype showed up many times. The chain links TRBV18 to TRBJ2-3, with D tentatively TRBD2 (5 bases). V lost 6 bases and J lost 2, with 15 bases in between. CDR3 length: 15 residues. Germline CDR1 and CDR2: KGHSH and LQKENI. DNA of the CDR3: TGTGCCAGCTCCTTCAGGTGGGAGTCCACAGATACGCAGTATTTT. Translated: CASSFRWESTDTQYF. The variable domain in full, with the rest retrieved from reference TRBV18 and TRBJ2-3, is NAGVMQNPRHLVRRRGQEARLRCSPMKGHSHVYWYRQLPEEGLKFMVYLQKENIIDESGMPKERFSAEFPKEGPSILRIQQVVRGDSAAYFCASSFRWESTDTQYFGPGTRLTVL.

This clonotype was seen ten or more times. The chain links TRBV15 to TRBJ2-7; D is uncertain. This CDR3 has 13 amino acids. Per the germline V gene, CDR1 is LNHNV and CDR2 is YYDKDF (reference sequence). Trimming removed 0 bases from V and 4 bases from J, with 7 bases in between. The CDR3 region is CATSRDQGYEQYF. Written as DNA, the CDR3 is TGTGCCACCAGCAGAGATCAAGGTTACGAGCAGTACTTC.

This clonotype has only a few counts. The chain recombines TRBV29-1 with TRBJ2-3; D call uncertain. The CDR3 totals 10 residues. V shed 8 bases and J shed 3 bases, with 6 bases lying between them. Germline-derived CDR1 and CDR2 are SQVTM and ANQGSEA. The CDR3 nucleotides are TGCAGCACCAGGACAGATACGCAGTATTTT. Its protein product is CSTRTDTQYF.

The chain joins TRBV11-1 to TRBJ2-3, with D maybe TRBD1 (6 bases). The V end lost 5 bases, the J end lost 2 bases, and 17 bases lay between the germline ends. The CDR3 is 16 residues long. CDR1 is SGHAT and CDR2 is FQDESV in the germline V gene (reference sequence). CDR3 amino acids: CASSHDQGGYTDTQYF. CDR3 DNA sequence: TGTGCCAGCAGCCACGATCAAGGGGGTTACACAGATACGCAGTATTTT.

The chain has TRBV7-8 and TRBJ2-3; D perhaps matches TRBD2 (7 bases). This CDR3 has 17 residues. From germline, CDR1 is SGHVS and CDR2 FQNEAQ. Deletions cut 0 bases from V and 5 bases from J, with 18 bases between. As DNA, the CDR3 is TGTGCCAGCAGCTTAGCCCGGAGGCGGGGGCGAGGAGATACGCAGTATTTT. It translates to CASSLARRRGRGDTQYF. The variable domain in full, with the rest retrieved from reference TRBV7-8 and TRBJ2-3, is GAGVSQSPRYKVAKRGQDVALRCDPISGHVSLFWYQQALGQGPEFLTYFQNEAQLDKSGLPSDRFFAERPEGSVSTLKIQRTQQEDSAVYLCASSLARRRGRGDTQYFGPGTRLTVL.

This clonotype occurred a few times. The chain couples TRBV11-3 to TRBJ2-2; D uncertain. This CDR3 contains 13 residues. V lost 5 bases, J lost 6 bases, and 10 bases lay in between. The germline gives CDR1 SGHNT, CDR2 YENEEA. The CDR3 loop is CASSLQSPGELFF. For the CDR3, the DNA is TGTGCCAGCAGCCTACAATCTCCCGGGGAGCTGTTTTTT.

This clonotype occurred a few times. The chain uses TRBV12-3 or TRBV12-4 and TRBJ2-7; TRBD2 aligns across 9 bases. This CDR3 is built from 14 residues. Trimming took 5 bases from V and 4 from J; bases not matched to a gene: 6. In nucleotides, the CDR3 is TGTGCCAGCAGTCTCGGGACTAGCCGTTACGAGCAGTACTTC. This encodes CASSLGTSRYEQYF.

V gene TRBV5-1 combines with J gene TRBJ2-7, with D perhaps TRBD2 (5 bases). Germline V gene sequence: CDR1 SGHRS, CDR2 YFSETQ. Trimming stripped 2 bases from V and 2 bases from J, with 14 bases between. The CDR3 covers 15 residues. The CDR3 region is CASSFGGRGTYEQYF. The CDR3 region has the DNA TGCGCCAGCAGCTTTGGCGGACGGGGAACCTACGAGCAGTACTTC.